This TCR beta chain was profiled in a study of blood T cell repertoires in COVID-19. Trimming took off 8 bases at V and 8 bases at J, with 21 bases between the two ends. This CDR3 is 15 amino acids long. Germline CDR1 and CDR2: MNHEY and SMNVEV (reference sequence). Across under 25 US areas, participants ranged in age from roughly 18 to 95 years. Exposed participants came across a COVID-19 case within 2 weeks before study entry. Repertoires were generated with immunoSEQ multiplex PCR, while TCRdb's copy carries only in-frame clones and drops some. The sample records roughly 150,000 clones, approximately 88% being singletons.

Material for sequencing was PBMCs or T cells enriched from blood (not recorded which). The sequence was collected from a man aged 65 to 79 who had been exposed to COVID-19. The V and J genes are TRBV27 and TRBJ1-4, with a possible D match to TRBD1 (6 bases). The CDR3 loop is CASSIGGGPGEKLFF. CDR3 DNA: TGTGCCAGCTCGATTGGCGGGGGGCCAGGGGAAAAACTGTTTTTT. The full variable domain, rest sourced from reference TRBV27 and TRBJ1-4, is EAQVTQNPRYLITVTGKKLTVTCSQNMNHEYMSWYRQDPGLGLRQIYYSMNVEVTDKGDVPEGYKVSRKEKRNFPLILESPSPNQTSLYFCASSIGGGPGEKLFFGSGTQLSVL.